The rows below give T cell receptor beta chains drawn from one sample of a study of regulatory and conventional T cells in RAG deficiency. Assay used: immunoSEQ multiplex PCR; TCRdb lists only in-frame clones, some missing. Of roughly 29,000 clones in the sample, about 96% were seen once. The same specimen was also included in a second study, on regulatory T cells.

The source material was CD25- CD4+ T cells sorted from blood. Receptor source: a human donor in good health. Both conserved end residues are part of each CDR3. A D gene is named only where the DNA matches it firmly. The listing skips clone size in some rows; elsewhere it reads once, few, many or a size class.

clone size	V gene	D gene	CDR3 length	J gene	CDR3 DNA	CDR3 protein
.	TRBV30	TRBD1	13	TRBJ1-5	TGTGCCTGGTCACAGGGGGGTAATCAGCCCCAGCATTTT	CAWSQGGNQPQHF
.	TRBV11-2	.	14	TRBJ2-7	TGTGCCAGCAGCGAGGGATGGTTGGCGAACGAGCAGTACTTC	CASSEGWLANEQYF
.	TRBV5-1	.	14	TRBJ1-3	TGCGCCAGCTGGGGGGGGAGCTCTGGAAACACCATATATTTT	CASWGGSSGNTIYF
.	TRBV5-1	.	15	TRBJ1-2	TGCGCCAGCAGCTTGGGGAGCCCGCGAGACTATGGCTACACCTTC	CASSLGSPRDYGYTF
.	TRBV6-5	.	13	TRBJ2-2	TGTGCCAGCAGGCGCAGGGGTGCCGGGGAGCTGTTTTTT	CASRRRGAGELFF
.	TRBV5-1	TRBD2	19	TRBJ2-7	TGCGCCAGCAGCTTGGCCGGAACTAGCGGGGGCCAGAGGCCCTTCGAGCAGTACTTC	CASSLAGTSGGQRPFEQYF
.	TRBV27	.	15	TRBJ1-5	TGTGCCAGCACCCCCCTGGCGGGTAGCAATCAGCCCCAGCATTTT	CASTPLAGSNQPQHF
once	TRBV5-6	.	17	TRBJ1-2	TGTGCCAGCAGCTTGGCCGGGATGGATGAGGCCCTATATGGCTACACCTTC	CASSLAGMDEALYGYTF
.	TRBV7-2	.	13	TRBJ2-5	TGTGCCAGCAGCTCCGGTCCCAGGGAGACCCAGTACTTC	CASSSGPRETQYF
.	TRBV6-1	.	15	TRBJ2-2	TGTGCCAGCCGGAGGGTAGGGGTACGATCCGGGGAGCTGTTTTTT	CASRRVGVRSGELFF
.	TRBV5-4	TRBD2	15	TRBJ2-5	TGTGCCAGCAGCTTGACTAGCGGGGGACAAGGGACCCAGTACTTC	CASSLTSGGQGTQYF
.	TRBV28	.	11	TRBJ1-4	TGTGCCAGCGGCAAACCTGAAAAACTGTTTTTT	CASGKPEKLFF
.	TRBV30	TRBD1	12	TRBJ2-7	TGTGCCTGGACGGTCAGGGGGTACGAGCAGTACTTC	CAWTVRGYEQYF
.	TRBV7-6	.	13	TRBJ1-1	TGTGCCAGCAGCTTAGCGGGGGGGGCTGAAGCTTTCTTT	CASSLAGGAEAFF
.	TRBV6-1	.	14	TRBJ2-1	TGTGCCGGATTAGGGGGATATATGGACAATGAGCAGTTCTTC	CAGLGGYMDNEQFF
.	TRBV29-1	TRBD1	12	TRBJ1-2	TGCAGCGTTGAGGGACAGAGTTATGGCTACACCTTC	CSVEGQSYGYTF
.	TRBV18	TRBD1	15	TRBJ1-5	TGTGCCAGCTCCCTTAAACAGGGGTTTAAACAGCCCCAGCATTTT	CASSLKQGFKQPQHF
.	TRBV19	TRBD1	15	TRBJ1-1	TGTGCCAGTAGTATCAGGGGGCCAATGAACACTGAAGCTTTCTTT	CASSIRGPMNTEAFF
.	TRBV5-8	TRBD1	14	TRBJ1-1	TGTGCCAGCAGCTTGACAGGGGGAAGGACTGAAGCTTTCTTT	CASSLTGGRTEAFF
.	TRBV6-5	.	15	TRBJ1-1	TGTGCCAGCAGTCCCTTTAGGAGGGCCAGCACTGAAGCTTTCTTT	CASSPFRRASTEAFF
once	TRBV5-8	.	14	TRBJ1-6	TGTGCCAGCAGCTTAAGACGCAGGGATTCACCCCTCCACTTT	CASSLRRRDSPLHF
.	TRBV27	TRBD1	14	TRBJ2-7	TGTGCCAGCACCTGGGGACAGCCTCTATACGAGCAGTACTTC	CASTWGQPLYEQYF
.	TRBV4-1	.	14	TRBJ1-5	TGCGCCAGCAGCCGCAACAGGGCCATGGAGCCCCAGCATTTT	CASSRNRAMEPQHF
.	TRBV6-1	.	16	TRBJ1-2	TGTGCCAGCAGTGTTGACGCTGGGAGGGGTAACTATGGCTACACCTTC	CASSVDAGRGNYGYTF
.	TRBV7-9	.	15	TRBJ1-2	TGTGCCAGCAGCTTAGATGTAACGGGCGGGTATGGCTACACCTTC	CASSLDVTGGYGYTF
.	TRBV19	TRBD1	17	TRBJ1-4	TGTGCCAGTAGTATACGGGACAGGGGGGCCTTGAATGAAAAACTGTTTTTT	CASSIRDRGALNEKLFF
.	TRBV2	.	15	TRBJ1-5	TGTGCCAGCAGTAGTACGGCGGGGCTTAATCAGCCCCAGCATTTT	CASSSTAGLNQPQHF
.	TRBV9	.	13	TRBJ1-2	TGTGCCAGCAGCGTAGGGCCAGGGGATGGCTACACCTTC	CASSVGPGDGYTF
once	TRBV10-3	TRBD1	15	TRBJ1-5	TGTGCCATCAGGGGGGACAGGGTTAGCAATCAGCCCCAGCATTTT	CAIRGDRVSNQPQHF
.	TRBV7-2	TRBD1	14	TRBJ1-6	TGTGCCAGCAGCCCGACAGGGGCCTATTCACCCCTCCACTTT	CASSPTGAYSPLHF
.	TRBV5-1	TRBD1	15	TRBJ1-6	TGCGCCAGCAGCTTGGGCCAGGGGGATAATTCACCCCTCCACTTT	CASSLGQGDNSPLHF
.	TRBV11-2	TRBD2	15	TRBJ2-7	TGTGCCAGCAGCTTAGTCGGGGGGAGGTTCGACGAGCAGTACTTC	CASSLVGGRFDEQYF
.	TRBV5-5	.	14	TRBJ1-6	TGTGCCAGCAGCTTAGTGGTCTCGGGTTCACCCCTCCACTTT	CASSLVVSGSPLHF
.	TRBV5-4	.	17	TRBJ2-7	TGTGCCAGCAGCCCTGACAGATTCTGGGTGGGGACCTACGAGCAGTACTTC	CASSPDRFWVGTYEQYF
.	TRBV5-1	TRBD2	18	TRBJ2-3	TGCGCCAGCAGCTTGGGGGGGGCTAGCGGGGCAAGCACAGATACGCAGTATTTT	CASSLGGASGASTDTQYF
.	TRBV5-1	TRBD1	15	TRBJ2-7	TGCGCCAGCAGCTTGGATCGGTCGGGGACAGCCGAGCAGTACTTC	CASSLDRSGTAEQYF
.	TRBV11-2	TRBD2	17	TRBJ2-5	TGTGCCAGCAGCCAACAAACACTAGCGCCCTTGGGGGAGACCCAGTACTTC	CASSQQTLAPLGETQYF
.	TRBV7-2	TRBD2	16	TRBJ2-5	TGTGCCAGCAATACGGGAGCGGGGGCGTACCAAGAGACCCAGTACTTC	CASNTGAGAYQETQYF
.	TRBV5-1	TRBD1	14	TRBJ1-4	TGCGCCAGCAGCCGACAGGGAACTAATGAAAAACTGTTTTTT	CASSRQGTNEKLFF
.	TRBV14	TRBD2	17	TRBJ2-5	TGTGCCAGCAGCCAAGGAAATCTGGGCGGGGGGCGAGAGACCCAGTACTTC	CASSQGNLGGGRETQYF
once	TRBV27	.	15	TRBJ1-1	TGTGCCAGCAGTTTATCAGGCGGCTTGAACACTGAAGCTTTCTTT	CASSLSGGLNTEAFF
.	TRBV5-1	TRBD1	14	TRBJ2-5	TGCGCCAGCAGCCGAGACAGGGCCCTGGAGACCCAGTACTTC	CASSRDRALETQYF
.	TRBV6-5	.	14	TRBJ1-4	TGTGCCAGCAGCCGCCGGTCCGGAGGTGAAAAACTGTTTTTT	CASSRRSGGEKLFF
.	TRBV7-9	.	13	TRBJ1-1	TGTGCCAGCAGCTCGAGAGACAGCACTGAAGCTTTCTTT	CASSSRDSTEAFF
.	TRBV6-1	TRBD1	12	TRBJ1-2	TGTGCCAGCGCACCCGGGACAGCCGGCTACACCTTC	CASAPGTAGYTF
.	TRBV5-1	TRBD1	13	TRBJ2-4	TGCGCCAGCAGCCTGGACAGGGAAAACATTCAGTACTTC	CASSLDRENIQYF
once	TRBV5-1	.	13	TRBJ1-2	TGCGCCAGCAGCGTTGACAGTTACTATGGCTACACCTTC	CASSVDSYYGYTF
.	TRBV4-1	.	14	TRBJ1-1	TGCGCCAGCAGCCCCGCGGGTAAGAACACTGAAGCTTTCTTT	CASSPAGKNTEAFF
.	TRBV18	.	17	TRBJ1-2	TGTGCCAGCTCACCAGGGAATCGTCCGGGAGTGAACTGTGGCTACACCTTC	CASSPGNRPGVNCGYTF
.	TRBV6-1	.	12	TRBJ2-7	TGTGCCAGCAAACAGGGTACCTACGAGCAGTACTTC	CASKQGTYEQYF